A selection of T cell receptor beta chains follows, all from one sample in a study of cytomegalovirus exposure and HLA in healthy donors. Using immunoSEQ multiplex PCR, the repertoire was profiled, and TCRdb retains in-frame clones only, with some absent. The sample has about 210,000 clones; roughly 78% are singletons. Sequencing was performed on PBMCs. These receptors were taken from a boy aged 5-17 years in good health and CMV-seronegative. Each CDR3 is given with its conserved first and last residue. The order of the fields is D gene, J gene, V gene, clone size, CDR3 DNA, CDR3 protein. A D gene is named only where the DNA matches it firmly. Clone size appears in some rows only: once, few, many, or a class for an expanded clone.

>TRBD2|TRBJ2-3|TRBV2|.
TGTGCCAGCAACCGCGGGAGTGAAGATACGCAGTATTTT
CASNRGSEDTQYF
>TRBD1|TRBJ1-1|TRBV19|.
TGTGCCGGCGGACAGGGAGGAGCTTTCTTT
CAGGQGGAFF
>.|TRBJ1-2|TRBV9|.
TGTGCCAGCAGCGTAGGGGAACTAGGGGGCTACACCTTC
CASSVGELGGYTF
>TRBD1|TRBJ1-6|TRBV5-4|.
TGTGCCAGCAGCTCCGGACAGGGGGCAAGTAGTAATTCACCCCTCCACTTT
CASSSGQGASSNSPLHF
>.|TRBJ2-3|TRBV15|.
TGTGCCACCAGCAGCCCGGGGGGACAAGCGAGGGCAGATACGCAGTATTTT
CATSSPGGQARADTQYF
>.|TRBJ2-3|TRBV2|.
TGTGCCAGCAGCGCGAGTCACGATACGCAGTATTTT
CASSASHDTQYF
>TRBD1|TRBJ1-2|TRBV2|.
TGTGCCAGCCAATGGACAGGGAGCTATGGCTACACCTTC
CASQWTGSYGYTF
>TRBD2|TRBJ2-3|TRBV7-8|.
TGTGCCAGCAGCCCGGGACTAGCGGGGGGGACAGATACGCAGTATTTT
CASSPGLAGGTDTQYF
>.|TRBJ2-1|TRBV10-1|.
TGCGCCAGCAGTGAGTCGTTCGGCGGGGGACAACAGAATGAGCAGTTCTTC
CASSESFGGGQQNEQFF
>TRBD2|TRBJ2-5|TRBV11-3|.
TGTGCCAGCAGCTTAGAGCGGGGGGAAGAGACCCAGTACTTC
CASSLERGEETQYF
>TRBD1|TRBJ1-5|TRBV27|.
TGTGCCAGCAGTTCCGGGACAGGGGGCAATCAGCCCCAGCATTTT
CASSSGTGGNQPQHF
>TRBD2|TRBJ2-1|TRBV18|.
TGTGCCAGCTCACCAAGCGGGAGGTTGAATGAGCAGTTCTTC
CASSPSGRLNEQFF
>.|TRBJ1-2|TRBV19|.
TGTGCCAGTAGTAGGAACGGGGTTTTGAACTATGGCTACACCTTC
CASSRNGVLNYGYTF
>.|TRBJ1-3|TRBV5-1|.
TGCGCCAGCAGCTTACCGGGACACGCACCCGGAAACACCATATATTTT
CASSLPGHAPGNTIYF
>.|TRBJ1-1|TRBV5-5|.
TGTGCCAGCAGCTTCTCCACGACAGCTGAAGCTTTCTTT
CASSFSTTAEAFF
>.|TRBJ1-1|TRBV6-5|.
TGTGCCAGCAGGACAGCATCTGCGAGCTACACTGAAGCTTTCTTT
CASRTASASYTEAFF
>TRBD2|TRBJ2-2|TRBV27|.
TGTGCCAGCAACTTAGCGGGGGAAAACACCGGGGAGCTGTTTTTT
CASNLAGENTGELFF
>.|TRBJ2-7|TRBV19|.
TGTGCCAGTAGTATAGACGAGGGATCCGCAGGTGAGCAGTACTTC
CASSIDEGSAGEQYF
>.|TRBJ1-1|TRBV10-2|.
TGCGCCAGCAGCCCTGAACAGGGAAGAAGCACTGAAGCTTTCTTT
CASSPEQGRSTEAFF
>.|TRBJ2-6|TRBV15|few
TGTGCCACCAGCAGAGATCCGGGGTCCGGGGCCAACGTCCTGACTTTC
CATSRDPGSGANVLTF
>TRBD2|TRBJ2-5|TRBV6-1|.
TGTGCCAGCAACCGGGGGGTGGGAGAGACCCAGTACTTC
CASNRGVGETQYF
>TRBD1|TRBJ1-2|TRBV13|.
TGTGCCAGCAGCGGTCCGACAGGGGGCTATGGCTACACCTTC
CASSGPTGGYGYTF
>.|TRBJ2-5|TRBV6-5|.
TGTGCCAGCAGTCCACTCTGGGAGCCCCAGTACTTC
CASSPLWEPQYF
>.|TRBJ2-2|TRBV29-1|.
TGCAGCGCCTCACAGGGACCGGACACCGGGGAGCTGTTTTTT
CSASQGPDTGELFF
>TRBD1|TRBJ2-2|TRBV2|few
TGTGCCAGCAGTGATTACAGGGGAAACACCGGGGAGCTGTTTTTT
CASSDYRGNTGELFF